This TCR beta chain was identified during a study of T cell responses to AZD1222 COVID-19 vaccine. Broader study findings: Sampling that yielded the repertoires occurred only after the peak T cell response. Clonal diversity was possibly underestimated, and the donors were mostly white British, with more females.

This CDR3 comprises 15 residues. Germline loops: CDR1 MNHEY, CDR2 SVGAGI. Between the trimmed V and J ends, which lost 8 bases and 9 bases, there was a span of 20 bases. Profiled with immunoSEQ multiplex PCR; TCRdb holds only in-frame clones, not every one. Of about 57,000 clones in the sample, approximately 83% were seen once. This clone has a handful of counts. Its cognate antigen is unknown. The TCR was taken from an adult in good health. This chain uses TRBV6-5 with TRBJ1-6, with a tentative D call TRBD1 (5 bases). Sequencing was performed on peripheral blood, taken on day 0 of AZD1222 vaccination. CDR3 DNA sequence: TGTGCCAGCCGGCGGCAGGGAACCCTAGGTTCACCCCTCCACTTT. Protein: CASRRQGTLGSPLHF.